The T cell receptor beta chain described here comes from a study of regulatory T cells in long-lasting Graves disease. Across the study: Under 3 months of antithyroid drugs had been taken by newly diagnosed Graves' patients.

Described time point: newly diagnosed GD, antithyroid drugs for less than 3 months. The TCR library was prepared using RNA isolated from PBMCs. Sequencing libraries for TCR beta were prepared with iRepertoire HTBI primers and Arm-PCR of CDR3 regions. TCRdb recomputed calls from the multiplex PCR reads with MiXCR, one row per CDR3 protein. Of a few hundred thousand distinct CDR3 sequences listed, roughly 15% are singletons. This clonotype was recorded many times. The CDR3 spans 13 residues. The V and J ends lost 5 bases and 5 bases respectively, with 10 bases between them. Germline CDR1 MNHEY, CDR2 SMNVEV (reference sequence). These same data were also listed under a study on T cells in Graves' hyperthyroidism and ophthalmopathy. That paper adds: Before onset, ophthalmopathy was predicted by the model a median around 6.2 months earlier.

V and J are TRBV27 and TRBJ2-1; D is unresolved. The source was peripheral blood mononuclear cells (PBMCs), collected at new diagnosis, from a patient treated with antithyroid drugs. This receptor was taken from a woman under 30 with Graves disease. DNA for the CDR3: TGTGCCAGCAGTCCCGACACAAACAATGAGCAGTTCTTC. This codes for CASSPDTNNEQFF.